This paragraph covers one TCR beta chain sequence. Antigen: not known. This sample is drawn from a study of shared clonotypes between healthy human individuals. Findings and caveats of the study: What naive subsets generally showed was a larger estimated richness than memory subsets showed. Some clonotypes were shared by all four sorted-subset donors, while others were not shared. The non-shared ones had lower generation probabilities than the shared ones.

This CDR3 contains 14 residues. Germline trimming cut 7 bases from V and 0 bases from J; bases unmatched to any gene: 6. Germline V CDR1 and CDR2: MNHEY, SVGAGI. Positive CCR7 selection of CD45RO-negative cells yielded the naive CD8 cells, and terminally differentiated effector memory CD45RA+ cells were excluded. The table came from immunoSEQ multiplex PCR; TCRdb's copy has only in-frame clones and leaves some out. The repertoire holds around 650,000 clones, with about 95% as singletons. Sequencing was performed on naive CD8+ T cells sorted from blood. V and J are TRBV6-5 and TRBJ2-7; the match to TRBD1 covers 7 bases. This TCR came from a woman in her twenties or thirties in good health. The CDR3 is CASIPQGSSYEQYF. The CDR3 DNA sequence: TGTGCCAGCATCCCACAGGGGAGCTCCTACGAGCAGTACTTC.